This T cell receptor beta chain was profiled in a study of CD8 T cells in Susac syndrome. Germline V gene data show CDR1 as SGHVS and CDR2 as FNYEAQ. The CDR3 loop spans 20 amino acids. V shed 5 bases and J 3 bases; nucleotides not matched to a gene: 19. Random hexamers were used to reverse transcribe about 0.45 to 1 ug of RNA. It was immunoSEQ multiplex PCR that amplified TCR beta CDR3 across 54 Vbeta and 13 Jbeta. A single record per CDR3 protein comes from TCRdb applying MiXCR to the immunoSEQ multiplex PCR reads. The sample consists of 250,000 to 300,000 distinct CDR3 sequences, about nine tenths of them appearing once. The multiple sclerosis controls comprised treatment-naive patients whose relapsing-remitting disease was stable or active.

This TCR came from a human donor with multiple sclerosis. The chain couples TRBV7-6 to TRBJ1-6; TRBD1 aligns across 7 bases. The specimen sequenced was CD8+ T cells from PBMCs. Written as DNA, the CDR3 is TGTGCCAGCAGCCCGTACGGATCCGGGACAGAATCTCACTATAATTCACCCCTCCACTTT. It translates to CASSPYGSGTESHYNSPLHF. The variable domain in full, with the rest retrieved from reference TRBV7-6 and TRBJ1-6, is GAGVSQSPRYKVTKRGQDVALRCDPISGHVSLYWYRQALGQGPEFLTYFNYEAQQDKSGLPNDRFSAERPEGSISTLTIQRTEQRDSAMYRCASSPYGSGTESHYNSPLHFGNGTRLTVT.